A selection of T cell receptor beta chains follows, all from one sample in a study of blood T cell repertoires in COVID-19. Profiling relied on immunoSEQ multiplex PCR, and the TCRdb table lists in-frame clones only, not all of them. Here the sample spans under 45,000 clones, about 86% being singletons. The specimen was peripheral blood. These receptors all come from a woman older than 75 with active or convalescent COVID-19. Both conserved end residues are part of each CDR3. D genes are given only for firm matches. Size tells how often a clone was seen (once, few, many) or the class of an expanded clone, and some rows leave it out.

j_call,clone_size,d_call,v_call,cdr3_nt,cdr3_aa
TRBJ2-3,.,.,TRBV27,TGTGCCAGCAGTTTAGGGGCAAGGGCAGATACGCAGTATTTT,CASSLGARADTQYF
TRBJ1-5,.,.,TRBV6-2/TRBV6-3,TGTGCCAGCAGTTTCTCGGGGAGCAGACATCAGCCCCAGCATTTT,CASSFSGSRHQPQHF
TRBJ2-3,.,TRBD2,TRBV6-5,TGTGCCAGCAGTTTCGGGCGGGAGGCAGATACGCAGTATTTT,CASSFGREADTQYF
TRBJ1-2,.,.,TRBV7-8,TGTGCCAGCAGCCGGGACACTAACTATGGCTACACCTTC,CASSRDTNYGYTF
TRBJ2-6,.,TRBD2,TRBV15,TGTGCCACCCGAGCGGGGGAACTCTCTGGGGCCAACGTCCTGACTTTC,CATRAGELSGANVLTF
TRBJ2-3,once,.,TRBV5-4,TGTGCCAGCAGCTTCCAGATCACAGATACGCAGTATTTT,CASSFQITDTQYF
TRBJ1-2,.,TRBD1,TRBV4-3,TGCGCCAGCAGCCAGGACAGGTCTGGTAATGGCTACACCTTC,CASSQDRSGNGYTF
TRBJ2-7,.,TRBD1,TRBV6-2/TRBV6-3,TGTGCCAGCAGTTCTGTCGGACAGGGACGGAACGAGCAGTACTTC,CASSSVGQGRNEQYF
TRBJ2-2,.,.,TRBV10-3,TGTGCCATCAGGTCGGGGTATAAGTCCGGGGAGCTGTTTTTT,CAIRSGYKSGELFF
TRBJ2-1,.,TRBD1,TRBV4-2,TGTGCCAGCAGCCAAGACGGGACAGGGGCATACAATGAGCAGTTCTTC,CASSQDGTGAYNEQFF
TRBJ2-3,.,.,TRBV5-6,TGTGCCAGCAGCTCAAATTCCGATACGCAGTATTTT,CASSSNSDTQYF
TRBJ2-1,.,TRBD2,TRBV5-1,TGCGCCAGCAGTCCCTCTCGGGCGGGGGTAAAGAACAATGAGCAGTTCTTC,CASSPSRAGVKNNEQFF
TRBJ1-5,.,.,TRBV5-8,TGTGCCAGCAGCACCGGCGACACTTCCAATCAGCCCCAGCATTTT,CASSTGDTSNQPQHF
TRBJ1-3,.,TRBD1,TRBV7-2,TGTGCCAGCAGCACCCGACAGGGGGCGGGAGGAAACACCATATATTTT,CASSTRQGAGGNTIYF
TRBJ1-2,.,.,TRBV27,TGTGCCAGCAGTTTCCGCCGGGAGGGCCATGGCTACACCTTC,CASSFRREGHGYTF
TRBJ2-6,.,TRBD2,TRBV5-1,TGCGCCAGCAGCCTCCGGGGGGTAGCGGGACTTTATGGGGCCAACGTCCTGACTTTC,CASSLRGVAGLYGANVLTF
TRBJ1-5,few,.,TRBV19,TGTGCCAGTAGAGACAGTTCTAGCAATCAGCCCCAGCATTTT,CASRDSSSNQPQHF
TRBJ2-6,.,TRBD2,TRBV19,TGTGCCAGTAGTATTTTTAGCGGGAGCTCCGTCTCTGGGGCCAACGTCCTGACTTTC,CASSIFSGSSVSGANVLTF
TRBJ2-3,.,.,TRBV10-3,TGTGCCATCAGTGATGGGGGGACAGATACGCAGTATTTT,CAISDGGTDTQYF
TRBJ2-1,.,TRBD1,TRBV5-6,TGTGCCAGCAACTGGCGGACAGGGGCCTCCTACAATGAGCAGTTCTTC,CASNWRTGASYNEQFF
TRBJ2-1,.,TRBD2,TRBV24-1,TGTGCCACCAGTGATGTGGCCCTAGCGGGCTACAATGAGCAGTTCTTC,CATSDVALAGYNEQFF
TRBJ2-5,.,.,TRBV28,TGTGCCAGCAGTTTTGCGGGGAAGCAAGAGACCCAGTACTTC,CASSFAGKQETQYF
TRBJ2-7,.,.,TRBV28,TGTGCCAGCAGTCCACCCGGGACTTTCCTTTACGAGCAGTACTTC,CASSPPGTFLYEQYF
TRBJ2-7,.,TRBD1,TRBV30,TGTGCCTGGAGACAGGGGTTTAGGTCCTACGAGCAGTACTTC,CAWRQGFRSYEQYF
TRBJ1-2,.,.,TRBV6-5,TGTGCCAGCAGTTACTCGCCCGGGAACTATGGCTACACCTTC,CASSYSPGNYGYTF
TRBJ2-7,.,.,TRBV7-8,TGTGCCAGCAGCTTACCCGGGACTTCCTACGAGCAGTACTTC,CASSLPGTSYEQYF
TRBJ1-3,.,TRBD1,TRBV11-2,TGTGCCAGCAGCTTTGGACAGGGGACTGGAAACACCATATATTTT,CASSFGQGTGNTIYF
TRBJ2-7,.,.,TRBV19,TGTGCCAGTATGGAACCGGGAGTTCCTCCTTACGAGCAGTACTTC,CASMEPGVPPYEQYF
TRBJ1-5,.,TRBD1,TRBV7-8,TGTGCCAGCAGCCGAGGACAGGGTCAACAGCCCCAGCATTTT,CASSRGQGQQPQHF
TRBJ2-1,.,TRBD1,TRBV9,TGTGCCAGCAGCGTAGCTACAGATCCGGGACAGGGCTACAATGAGCAGTTCTTC,CASSVATDPGQGYNEQFF
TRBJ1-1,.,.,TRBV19,TGTGCCAGTAGTACCCCGCGGAGGAACACTGAAGCTTTCTTT,CASSTPRRNTEAFF
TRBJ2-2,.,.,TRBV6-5,TGTGCCAGCATAAAGGGAGACACCGGGGAGCTGTTTTTT,CASIKGDTGELFF
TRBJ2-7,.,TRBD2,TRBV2,TGTGCCAGCAGCCGGACTAGCGGGAGGTATGAGCAGTACTTC,CASSRTSGRYEQYF
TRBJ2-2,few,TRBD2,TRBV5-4,TGTGCCAGCAGGCAAAGGACTAGCGGGGACACCGGGGAGCTGTTTTTT,CASRQRTSGDTGELFF
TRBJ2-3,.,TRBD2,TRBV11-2,TGTGCCAGCAGCTTAGAACCGACTAGCGGGATCTCAGATACGCAGTATTTT,CASSLEPTSGISDTQYF
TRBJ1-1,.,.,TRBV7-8,TGTGCCAGCAGCTTTGGGCGGGTGAACACTGAAGCTTTCTTT,CASSFGRVNTEAFF
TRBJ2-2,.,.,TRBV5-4,TGTGCCAGCAGCTTGGGTGGGAGAAAAACCGGGGAGCTGTTTTTT,CASSLGGRKTGELFF
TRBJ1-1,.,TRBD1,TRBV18,TGTGCCAGCTCACCCAGACAGGGAGGGAACACTGAAGCTTTCTTT,CASSPRQGGNTEAFF
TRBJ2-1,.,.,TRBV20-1,TGCAGTGCTAGTGATCGAGGGCGGGTCGATGAGCAGTTCTTC,CSASDRGRVDEQFF
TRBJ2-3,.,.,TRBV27,TGTGCCAGCAGTTTATCTGCGGGCACAGATACGCAGTATTTT,CASSLSAGTDTQYF
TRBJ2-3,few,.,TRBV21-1,TGTGCCAGCAGCAAAGTACGGGAGGGGAGCACAGATACGCAGTATTTT,CASSKVREGSTDTQYF
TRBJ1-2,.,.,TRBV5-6,TGTGCCAGCAGCTTGGACAGGGTTAACTATGGCTACACCTTC,CASSLDRVNYGYTF
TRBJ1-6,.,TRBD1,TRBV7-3,TGTGCCAGCAGCTTAGACCTAACAGGGGACTCACCCCTCCACTTT,CASSLDLTGDSPLHF
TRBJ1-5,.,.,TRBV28,TGTGCCAGCAGTTTATTACGGAATCAGCCCCAGCATTTT,CASSLLRNQPQHF
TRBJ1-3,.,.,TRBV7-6,TGTGCCAGCAGTAGGGAGGGACCCCCCGGAAACACCATATATTTT,CASSREGPPGNTIYF
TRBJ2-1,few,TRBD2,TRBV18,TGTGCCAGCTCATATAGGGGGCTAGCGGGAGGTACCTACAATGAGCAGTTCTTC,CASSYRGLAGGTYNEQFF
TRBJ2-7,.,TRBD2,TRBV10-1,TGCGCCAGCAGTGAGGTGGGACTAGCGGGAGGACACGGTCCCTACGAGCAGTACTTC,CASSEVGLAGGHGPYEQYF
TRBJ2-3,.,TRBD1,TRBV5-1,TGCGCCAGCACGACAGGGGTTGGTGGAGATACGCAGTATTTT,CASTTGVGGDTQYF
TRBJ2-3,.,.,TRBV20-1,TGCAGTGCTAGAGATCGTGATACGCAGTATTTT,CSARDRDTQYF
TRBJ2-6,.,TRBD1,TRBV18,TGTGCCAGCTCACCGGGACAGGGGGCGGGCGGGGCCAACGTCCTGACTTTC,CASSPGQGAGGANVLTF